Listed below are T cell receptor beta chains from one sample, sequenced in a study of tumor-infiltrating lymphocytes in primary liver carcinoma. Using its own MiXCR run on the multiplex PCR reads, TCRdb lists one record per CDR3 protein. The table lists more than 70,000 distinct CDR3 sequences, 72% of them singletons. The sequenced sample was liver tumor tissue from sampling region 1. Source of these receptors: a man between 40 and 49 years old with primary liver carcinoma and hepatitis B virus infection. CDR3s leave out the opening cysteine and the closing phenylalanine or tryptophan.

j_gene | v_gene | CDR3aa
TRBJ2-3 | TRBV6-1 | ASRAGQGIACTDTQY
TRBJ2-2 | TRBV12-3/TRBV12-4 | ASSLVVGPPNTVELF
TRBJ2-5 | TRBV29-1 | RARPSPKKTQY
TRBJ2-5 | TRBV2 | ASSGSYEETQY
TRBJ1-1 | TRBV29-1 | IVRGTGSEVTEAF
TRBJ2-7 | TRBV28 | ASSNSKEQY
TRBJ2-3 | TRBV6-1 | ASNVRLVDTQY
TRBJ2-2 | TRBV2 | ASSERSGGIGELF
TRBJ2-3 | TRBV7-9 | PSSLGSSGRASTDTQY
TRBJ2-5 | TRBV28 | ASRIGQGGTQK
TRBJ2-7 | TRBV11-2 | VSSSGISEQC
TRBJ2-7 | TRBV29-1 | SVPGAGGYEQY
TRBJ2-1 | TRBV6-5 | ASSYSGAMRNAEQF
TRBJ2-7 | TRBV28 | ASSVGTGAYEQY
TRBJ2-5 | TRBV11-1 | ASSLGLAGGSQETQY
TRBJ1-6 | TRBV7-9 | ASSLEGGANLPLH
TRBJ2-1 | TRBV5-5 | ASSLTSGDNRRF
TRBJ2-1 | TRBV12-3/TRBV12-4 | ASNPHTGNEQF
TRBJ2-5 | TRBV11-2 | ASSHINLGETQY
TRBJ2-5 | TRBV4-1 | ASIQDMLAETQY
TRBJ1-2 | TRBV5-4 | ASSMAGQGRTNHGYT
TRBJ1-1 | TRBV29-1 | SVEDFAGGIEAF
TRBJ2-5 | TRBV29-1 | SSRRGETQY
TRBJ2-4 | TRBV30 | AWSFGGEWNIQY
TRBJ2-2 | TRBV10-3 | PIRADDTGELF
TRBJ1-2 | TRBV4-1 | ASSFERTGTNYGYT
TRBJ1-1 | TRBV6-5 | ASSYWGTNIEAF
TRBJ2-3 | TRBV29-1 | NVEEGAGDRQY
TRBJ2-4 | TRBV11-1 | ASSFPGTRGTKNIQY
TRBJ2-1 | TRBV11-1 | ASSRLPGIGYNEQF
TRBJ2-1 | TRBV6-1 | ASSEHASGGNEQF
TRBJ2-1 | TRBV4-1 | ASSQAGTEQF
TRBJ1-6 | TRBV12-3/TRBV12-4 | TSTSTTVRNSPLH
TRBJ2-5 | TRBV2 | DSSEGWGETQY
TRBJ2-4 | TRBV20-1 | SATDRKNIQY
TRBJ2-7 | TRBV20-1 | SAGQGGTYEQY
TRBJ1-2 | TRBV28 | ASTRPGTGVYGYT
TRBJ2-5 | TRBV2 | ASTTIPGQLQETQY
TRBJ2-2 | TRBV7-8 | ASSLSGQSGELF
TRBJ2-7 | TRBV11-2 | ASSLSVELAGGGYEQY
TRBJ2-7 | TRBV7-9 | ASSLTAGQALRKQY
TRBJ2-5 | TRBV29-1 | SVWGATETHY
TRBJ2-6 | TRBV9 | ASTEAASGSPGANVLT
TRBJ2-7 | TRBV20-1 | SAVTGGFYEQY
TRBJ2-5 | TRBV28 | ASRDDSGRARETQY
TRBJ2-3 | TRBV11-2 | ASILEGLAWTDMQY
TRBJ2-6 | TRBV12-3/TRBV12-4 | ASSPLSGANVLT
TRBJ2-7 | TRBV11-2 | TSSWTSGTGSSYEQY
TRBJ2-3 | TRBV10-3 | AISLTSTVTVTQY
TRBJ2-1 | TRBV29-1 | SVGTRGYSEQF
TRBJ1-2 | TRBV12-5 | ARDGYT
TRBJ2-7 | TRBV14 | VSGQDTDRYYEQY
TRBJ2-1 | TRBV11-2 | PSSYSSTSGGGGGF